This T cell receptor (beta chain) was captured by sequencing in a study of cytomegalovirus exposure and HLA in healthy donors. For the study at large: Out of about 170 million T cells, an earlier analysis found 117 million unique TCR beta sequences in total.

The study ran its PCR with 60 Vbeta and 13 Jbeta primers. This table comes from immunoSEQ multiplex PCR, and its TCRdb copy is limited to in-frame clones, with some not included. This sample has under 250,000 clones; 70% to 90% occur once, and the top ten carry around 0.22%. Sequencing was carried out using PBMCs. This TCR was sampled from a girl aged 2 to 10 in good health and CMV-seronegative.

CDR3 residues: CASSLGSGGRAEETQYF. For the CDR3, the DNA is TGTGCCAGCAGCTTAGGGAGTGGCGGGAGGGCCGAAGAGACCCAGTACTTC. This sequence joins TRBV7-9 and TRBJ2-5; the match to TRBD2 covers 9 bases. The V segment lost 1 base and the J segment 3 bases; nucleotides outside the gene matches: 9. The V gene's germline CDR1 is SEHNR and CDR2 FQNEAQ (reference sequence). The CDR3 consists of 17 residues.